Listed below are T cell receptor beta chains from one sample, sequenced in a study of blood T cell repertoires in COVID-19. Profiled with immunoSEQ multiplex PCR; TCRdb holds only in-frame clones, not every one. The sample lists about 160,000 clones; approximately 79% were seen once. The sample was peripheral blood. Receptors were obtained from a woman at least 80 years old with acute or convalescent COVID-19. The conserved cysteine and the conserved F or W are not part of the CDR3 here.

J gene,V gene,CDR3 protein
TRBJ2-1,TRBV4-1,ASSQDPPLAGEATSSYNEQF
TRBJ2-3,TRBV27,ASSSGLAYTDTQY
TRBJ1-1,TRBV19,ASSIAQSMNTEAF
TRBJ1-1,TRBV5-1,ASSYGTGGPNTEAF
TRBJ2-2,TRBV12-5,ASGHRRSGGPTNTGELF
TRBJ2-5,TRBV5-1,ASSRGNVAQETQY
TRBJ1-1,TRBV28,ASRRGQYKAEAF
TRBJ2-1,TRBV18,ASSPQAGLAYNEQF
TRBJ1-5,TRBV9,ASSLGGAGNQPQH
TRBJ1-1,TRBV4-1,ARSQDRYGQWNTEAF
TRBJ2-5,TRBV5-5,ASSSRDRGWETQY
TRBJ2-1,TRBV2,ASSDTGGEQF
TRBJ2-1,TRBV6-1,ASSEGQGSYNEQF
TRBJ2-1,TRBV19,ASSVTSGGSYNEQF
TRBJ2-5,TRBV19,ASSPVAGGIETQY
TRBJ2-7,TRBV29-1,SVGGGTGFPYEQY
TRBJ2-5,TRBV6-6,ASRNSGERETQY
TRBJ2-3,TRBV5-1,ASSSDRAWPGTDTQY
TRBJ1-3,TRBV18,ASSPQGSGNTIY
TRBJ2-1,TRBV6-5,ASIRGQGKHNEQF
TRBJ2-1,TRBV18,ASSPRTGSNEQF
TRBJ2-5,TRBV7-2,ASSLVAGGFETQY
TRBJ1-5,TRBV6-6,ASSPPGQYNQPQH
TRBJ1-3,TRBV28,ASSRTGGSGSTIY
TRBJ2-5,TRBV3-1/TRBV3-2,ASSQPGQKETQY
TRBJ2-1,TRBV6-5,ASSYSFGTYNEQF
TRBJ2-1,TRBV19,ASSAAWRSYNEQF
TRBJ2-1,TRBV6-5,ASSSGVSSYNEQF
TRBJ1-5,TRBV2,ASSAELGGFGQPQH
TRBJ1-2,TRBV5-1,ASSLRTGGLVYGYT
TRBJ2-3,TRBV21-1,ASSLLMVLAGDIN
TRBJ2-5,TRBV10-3,AISGVGTGGATQY
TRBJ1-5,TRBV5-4,ASSHIPGVNQPQH
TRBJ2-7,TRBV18,ASSRQGDEQY
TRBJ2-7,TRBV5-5,ASSLEAGDLYEQY
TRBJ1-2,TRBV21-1,ASRKVQGGPYGYT
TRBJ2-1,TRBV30,AWIGRGRYNEQF
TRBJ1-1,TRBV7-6,ASSLGTGGVNTEAF
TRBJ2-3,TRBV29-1,SVEAGVEYTDTQY
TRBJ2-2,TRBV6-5,ASLEGARDTGELF
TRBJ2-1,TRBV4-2,ASSPTTSGGYNEQF
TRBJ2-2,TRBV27,ASSPWRGNTGELF
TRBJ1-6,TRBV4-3,ASSQLAGGFNSPLH
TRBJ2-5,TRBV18,ASSPLSLTGGSETQY
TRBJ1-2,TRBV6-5,ASRLATDYGYT
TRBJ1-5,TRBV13,ASSQGFRNQPQH